The clone carrying this T cell receptor beta chain was detected many times. Its antigen is not identified. Authors of the study amplified TCR beta CDR3 regions from RNA transcripts. HTBI primers were used for first-round RT-PCR of the TCR CDR3. TCRdb reprocessed the multiplex PCR reads with MiXCR, giving one entry per CDR3 protein. This table holds around 400,000 distinct CDR3 sequences, about 15% found once. The source of the sample is a study of T cells in Graves' hyperthyroidism and ophthalmopathy. Findings of the study overall: Most expanded thyroid clonotypes above 0.001 also appeared in blood. The model made its ophthalmopathy prediction, and onset followed a median approximately six months later.

The V gene end was trimmed by 6 bases and the J gene end by 2 bases; junction bases not matched to a gene: 6. The CDR3 runs 15 residues. Germline CDR1 reads MDHEN; CDR2 reads SYDVKM. This receptor was obtained from an older woman with Graves' ophthalmopathy. Sequenced sample: blood. The chain couples TRBV28 to TRBJ1-5; 8 bases map to TRBD1. Here the CDR3 reads CASRPPGQGNQPQHF. The CDR3 DNA is TGTGCCAGCAGGCCACCGGGACAGGGCAATCAGCCCCAGCATTTT.